This TCR beta chain was captured in a study of radiation and T cells in renal cell carcinoma. This CDR3 is 16 amino acids long. The V segment lost 2 bases and the J segment 6 bases; nucleotides outside the gene matches: 10. Germline CDR1 is SGHAT and CDR2 is FQDESV (reference sequence). Notes on the study in general: Top 100 clonotypes averaged approximately 50% in irradiated versus around 45% in nephrectomy-only tumors. Irradiated tumors held more dominant CDR3 motifs than control tumors.

Treatment denoted: 15 Gy SBRT to primary tumor, nephrectomy 4 weeks later. The protocol was immunoSEQ multiplex PCR, while the TCRdb copy is restricted to in-frame clones and leaves out a portion. Among thousands of clones listed, approximately 60% were seen once. This clone was detected only a few times. Its antigen remains unknown. This TCR came from a woman aged 60 to 75 with renal cell carcinoma. The chain links TRBV11-1 to TRBJ1-2, with 9 positions matching TRBD1. The sequenced sample was tumor tissue, obtained from a patient whose treatment included radiotherapy and nephrectomy. The CDR3: CASSLQPTGGAHGYTF. CDR3 coding DNA: TGTGCCAGCAGCTTACAGCCCACAGGGGGCGCTCATGGCTACACCTTC.